This is a list of T cell receptor beta chains from one sample in a study of PD-1 blockade in classical Hodgkin lymphoma. Generated by immunoSEQ multiplex PCR, the TCRdb table keeps only in-frame clones and is missing some. The profile shows fewer than 55,000 clones, roughly three quarters of them singletons. The sequences come from peripheral blood mononuclear cells (PBMCs), collected before the fourth cycle of nivolumab. The source of these receptors is a human donor with classical Hodgkin lymphoma. CDR3s include the opening cysteine and the closing phenylalanine or tryptophan. The D gene is left open where the match is weak. Not every row has a clone size; where given, it reads once, few, many or a size class.

cdr3_length j_call v_call d_call clone_size cdr3_nt cdr3_aa
13 TRBJ1-2 TRBV6-5 - - TGTGCCAGCAGACGAAGTAGGAACTATGGCTACACCTTC CASRRSRNYGYTF
16 TRBJ2-3 TRBV9 - - TGTGCCAGCAGCGTAGGTACCGCGGGAATCACAGATACGCAGTATTTT CASSVGTAGITDTQYF
12 TRBJ2-7 TRBV30 TRBD1 once TGTGCCTGGACGAGACAGGGGTACGAGCAGTACTTC CAWTRQGYEQYF
13 TRBJ1-4 TRBV19 - - TGTGCCAGTAGTAACCAGAATAATGATGAACTGTTTTTT CASSNQNNDELFF
13 TRBJ1-3 TRBV19 - - TGTGCCAGTAGTGCGAGGACCGGAAACACCATATATTTT CASSARTGNTIYF
13 TRBJ1-4 TRBV5-1 TRBD1 - TGCGCCAGCTCAGGACAGGGGGATGAAAAACTGTTTTTT CASSGQGDEKLFF
15 TRBJ2-1 TRBV7-9 - - TGTGCCAGCAGCTTAGAGAGTTATGGTGGCGATGAGCAGTTCTTC CASSLESYGGDEQFF
18 TRBJ2-3 TRBV7-6 TRBD2 once TGTGCCAGCAGCCTTCTTATAGCGGGGGGCGCTAGCACAGATACGCAGTATTTT CASSLLIAGGASTDTQYF
13 TRBJ2-7 TRBV21-1 - - TGTGCCAGCAGCAAACGCGGGGATTACGAGCAGTACTTC CASSKRGDYEQYF
13 TRBJ2-1 TRBV27 - few TGTGCCAGCTCGTTCCGGGACCTCAGGGAGCAGTTCTTC CASSFRDLREQFF
15 TRBJ2-2 TRBV7-9 TRBD1 once TGTGCCAGCAGCAAGGACAGGGGGGCCGCCGGGGAGCTGTTTTTT CASSKDRGAAGELFF
15 TRBJ1-3 TRBV6-5 - - TGTGCCAGCAGTTTTTCTCAGGCCCTCGGAAACACCATATATTTT CASSFSQALGNTIYF
17 TRBJ2-1 TRBV5-1 TRBD1 - TGCGCCAGCAGCTCCCAACCCACCGGACAGGGGAGCAATGAGCAGTTCTTC CASSSQPTGQGSNEQFF
13 TRBJ1-4 TRBV11-2 - - TGTGCCAGCAGCCCAGGCGTAGGGGAAAAACTGTTTTTT CASSPGVGEKLFF
14 TRBJ1-1 TRBV27 - - TGTGCCAGCAGTTTCGAAGGGGGGATAACTGAAGCTTTCTTT CASSFEGGITEAFF
15 TRBJ2-1 TRBV11-1 - - TGTGCCAGCAGCCCGTGGAGGGTGGACCACAATGAGCAGTTCTTC CASSPWRVDHNEQFF
18 TRBJ2-7 TRBV19 - - TGTGCCAGTAGTTCTCCCCGGGGCGACAGCCGGAGCTCCTACGAGCAGTACTTC CASSSPRGDSRSSYEQYF
12 TRBJ1-2 TRBV18 TRBD1 once TGTGCCAGCTCAGACAGGGGGCAAGGCTACACCTTC CASSDRGQGYTF
17 TRBJ2-3 TRBV28 TRBD2 - TGTGCCAGCAGCCCGGGAGGCCCCTCACTAAGCACAGATACGCAGTATTTT CASSPGGPSLSTDTQYF
14 TRBJ2-7 TRBV7-9 - - TGTGCCAGCAGCGGGGGACGGACTGTATACGAGCAGTACTTC CASSGGRTVYEQYF
15 TRBJ1-1 TRBV5-4 - - TGTGCCAGCAGCTCACCAACAGGGACGAACACTGAAGCTTTCTTT CASSSPTGTNTEAFF
15 TRBJ1-1 TRBV5-1 - - TGCGCCAGCAGCTCGACACCCTCGGGGGTTACTGAAGCTTTCTTT CASSSTPSGVTEAFF
15 TRBJ1-5 TRBV7-8 - once TGTGCCAGCAGCGCCGGACAGAATAGCAATCAGCCCCAGCATTTT CASSAGQNSNQPQHF
14 TRBJ2-5 TRBV6-1 - - TGTGCCAGCAGAACACTAGTGCTCGGAGAGACCCAGTACTTC CASRTLVLGETQYF
11 TRBJ2-7 TRBV16 - - TGTGCCAGCAGCCAAGGTGGCGAGCAGTACTTC CASSQGGEQYF
14 TRBJ2-1 TRBV27 - - TGTGCCAGCAGTTTATCGGCAGGGACAAATGAGCAGTTCTTC CASSLSAGTNEQFF
18 TRBJ2-5 TRBV4-3 TRBD1 - TGCGCCAGCAGCCAAGATGTTTCGACAGGGGGCCTTGAAGAGACCCAGTACTTC CASSQDVSTGGLEETQYF
13 TRBJ1-2 TRBV7-9 - - TGTGCCAGCAGCTTTGGAGGGGCCTATGGCTACACCTTC CASSFGGAYGYTF
14 TRBJ2-7 TRBV5-1 TRBD2 medium-sized TGCGCCAGCAGCTTAGCGGGGGGGACCTACGAGCAGTACTTC CASSLAGGTYEQYF
12 TRBJ2-2 TRBV13 TRBD2 - TGTGCCAGCAGGGAACGTAGCGGGGGGCTGTTTTTT CASRERSGGLFF
11 TRBJ2-7 TRBV6-5 - - TGTGCCAGCAGTCTCCCCTACGAGCAGTACTTC CASSLPYEQYF
13 TRBJ2-3 TRBV27 - - TGTGCCAGCAGTTTATCGGCGGGAGATACGCAGTATTTT CASSLSAGDTQYF
11 TRBJ2-1 TRBV19 - - TGTGCCAGTACAGATCAAATTGGGCAGTTCTTC CASTDQIGQFF